The 2 T cell receptor beta chains below come from one sample, sequenced in a study of blood T cell repertoires in COVID-19. Profiled with immunoSEQ multiplex PCR; TCRdb holds only in-frame clones, not every one. Of about 150,000 clones listed, about 83% are singletons. The sample comprised peripheral blood. These receptors were obtained from a woman at least 80 years old with acute or convalescent COVID-19.

The chain has TRBV5-1 and TRBJ2-5; 10 positions match TRBD2. V trimming: 4 bases; J trimming: 5 bases; junction bases outside the gene matches: 11. The CDR3 has 16 residues. Germline assignment: CDR1 SGHRS and CDR2 YFSETQ. CDR3 coding DNA: TGCGCCAGCAGCCGGAGCCCAGCGGGGGGGCAGGAGACCCAGTACTTC. Translating it yields CASSRSPAGGQETQYF. Full variable domain (remainder filled in from reference TRBV5-1 and TRBJ2-5): KAGVTQTPRYLIKTRGQQVTLSCSPISGHRSVSWYQQTPGQGLQFLFEYFSETQRNKGNFPGRFSGRQFSNSRSEMNVSTLELGDSALYLCASSRSPAGGQETQYFGPGTRLLVL.

This chain joins TRBV12-5 and TRBJ1-1; D not resolved. Looked up from germline, CDR1 is LGHNT and CDR2 is FRNRAP. V was trimmed by 2 bases and J by 4 bases, leaving 8 bases between them. The length of the CDR3 is 13 residues. In nucleotides, the CDR3 is TGTGCTAGTGGTTTGAGTCTAGGCACTGAAGCTTTCTTT. This encodes CASGLSLGTEAFF. Full variable domain (remainder filled in from reference TRBV12-5 and TRBJ1-1): DARVTQTPRHKVTEMGQEVTMRCQPILGHNTVFWYRQTMMQGLELLAYFRNRAPLDDSGMPKDRFSAEMPDATLATLKIQPSEPRDSAVYFCASGLSLGTEAFFGQGTRLTVV.